This TCR beta chain was identified during a study of shared clonotypes between healthy human individuals. The germline V gene has CDR1 MDHEN and CDR2 SYDVKM. V lost 3 bases to trimming and J lost 5 bases, with 17 bases between them. This CDR3 is 16 amino acids long. As concerns this clone: The antigen remains undetermined.

Findings of the study overall: Researchers sampled blood only, noting tissue repertoires likely differ.

In the sorted-subset replicate PCRs, 200 ng DNA, 25,000 to 35,000 T cell genomes, was used. Assay used: immunoSEQ multiplex PCR; TCRdb lists only in-frame clones, some missing. The sample comprises 850,000 to 1,100,000 clones, 60% to 85% of which are singletons, and roughly 0.82% rests with the top ten. This chain uses TRBV28 with TRBJ1-5; D perhaps matches TRBD1 (5 bases). The receptor was derived from a man between 18 and 29 years old in good health. Some clones in this sample may be carry-over from other donors' samples. The source material was memory CD4+ T cells from PBMCs. Subset indicated: CD45RA-negative fraction. The CDR3 DNA follows: TGTGCCAGCAGTTTGTTCGGGGGACGGGGATATCAGCCCCAGCATTTT. Its translation is CASSLFGGRGYQPQHF.